These T cell receptor beta chains were read from a single sample in a study of metastatic and nonmetastatic thyroid tumors. TCRdb re-called clones via MiXCR from the PCR reads. The data show about 38,000 clones, around half seen once. The sequenced sample was tumor tissue. The receptors derive from a male donor with papillary thyroid cancer or a benign thyroid nodule (not recorded which). Some clones in this sample may be carry-over from other donors' samples. CDR3s include the opening cysteine and the closing phenylalanine or tryptophan. The order of the fields is V gene, D gene, J gene, clone size, CDR3 DNA, CDR3 protein. D genes are given only for firm matches. A row's size may be missing; if present it is once, few, many or a size class.

>TRBV11-2|TRBD2|TRBJ2-3|NA
TGTGCCAGCAGCTATAGGGGCGGGAGAGCAGATACGCAGTATTTT
CASSYRGGRADTQYF
>TRBV27|NA|TRBJ1-2|few
TGTGCCAGCAGATTTATGGGTAGGACTGGGGACGGCTATGGCTACACCTTC
CASRFMGRTGDGYGYTF
>TRBV6-2/TRBV6-3|NA|TRBJ1-1|few
TGTGCCAGCAGTAATCAATTGGGCACTGAAGCTTTCTTT
CASSNQLGTEAFF
>TRBV28|NA|TRBJ2-7|NA
TGTGCCAGCAGCTCTCGGGCCGCTGAGCAGTACTTC
CASSSRAAEQYF
>TRBV3-1|NA|TRBJ1-1|NA
TGTGCCAGCAGCCAAGTACAGATGGGGAACACTGAAGCTTTCTTT
CASSQVQMGNTEAFF
>TRBV18|NA|TRBJ1-6|NA
TGTGCCAGCTCACCTACGGGAGGCGAGGGTTTTTCACCCCTCCACTTT
CASSPTGGEGFSPLHF
>TRBV7-2|NA|TRBJ1-2|NA
TGTGCCAGCAGCTCAACAGGGATTAACTATGGCTACACCTTC
CASSSTGINYGYTF
>TRBV4-2|NA|TRBJ2-1|NA
TGTGCCAGCAGCCAAGATGGGAGCTTCAATGAGCAGTTCTTC
CASSQDGSFNEQFF
>TRBV6-5|NA|TRBJ2-7|NA
TGTGCCAGCAGTGACTCCGCCCTGGGCGAGCAGTACTTC
CASSDSALGEQYF
>TRBV2|NA|TRBJ2-7|NA
TGTGCCAGCAAAGGGGTGGGGTTGGGCTACGAGCAGTACTTC
CASKGVGLGYEQYF
>TRBV6-4|TRBD2|TRBJ2-1|NA
TGTGCCAGCAGTCGAACCGGGACTAGCGGGAGCAATGAGCAGTTCTTC
CASSRTGTSGSNEQFF
>TRBV5-5|NA|TRBJ1-1|few
TGTGCCAGCAGCTCCGGAGGGGCGAGCACTGAAGCTTTCTTT
CASSSGGASTEAFF
>TRBV3-1|TRBD2|TRBJ2-3|NA
TGTGCCAGCAGCCCAACTAGCGGATCCACAGATACGCAGTATTTT
CASSPTSGSTDTQYF
>TRBV11-3|NA|TRBJ2-3|NA
TGTGCCAGCAGCCAGGGGGGAGATACGCAGTATTTT
CASSQGGDTQYF
>TRBV11-2|NA|TRBJ2-1|NA
TGTGCCAGCAGCTTCTCCAGGAATGAGCAGTTCTTC
CASSFSRNEQFF
>TRBV7-9|NA|TRBJ2-7|NA
TGTGCCAGCAGCCTCGTGGGCGAGCAGTACTTC
CASSLVGEQYF
>TRBV10-3|TRBD2|TRBJ2-3|few
TGTGCCATCAGTGAGCCCCAGCGGGAGGACTCGTTGGCAGATACGCAGTATTTT
CAISEPQREDSLADTQYF
>TRBV10-1|TRBD1|TRBJ2-2|few
TGCGCCAGCCAGGGGGCGAACACCGGGGAGCTGTTTTTT
CASQGANTGELFF
>TRBV30|TRBD1|TRBJ2-2|NA
TGTGCCTGGAACCCGGGACAGTCCGCCGGGGAGCTGTTTTTT
CAWNPGQSAGELFF
>TRBV15|NA|TRBJ1-2|NA
TGTGCCACCAGCAGAGGAGGAGACCCCGGTGGCTACACCTTC
CATSRGGDPGGYTF
>TRBV6-1|NA|TRBJ1-1|NA
TGTGCCAGCAGTAAGGACTCAGGGGAAGCTTTCTTT
CASSKDSGEAFF
>TRBV11-1|NA|TRBJ1-6|NA
TGTGCCAGCAGCTTAGGGGGAAGGGGACGGAGCTCCTATAATTCACCCCTCCACTTT
CASSLGGRGRSSYNSPLHF
>TRBV20-1|NA|TRBJ1-1|NA
TGCAGTGCTAGTAGCCCTTATGAAGCTTTCTTT
CSASSPYEAFF
>TRBV24-1|TRBD1|TRBJ1-6|NA
TGTGCCACCAGTGATAAACAGGGGGTCCGATATAATTCACCCCTCCACTTT
CATSDKQGVRYNSPLHF
>TRBV11-2|NA|TRBJ1-1|once
TGTGCCAGCAGCTTATGGGACAAGAACACTGAAGCTTTCTTT
CASSLWDKNTEAFF
>TRBV6-1|NA|TRBJ2-7|NA
TGTGCCAGCAGTGATATAGGGACCGCGGTGCCCTACGAGCAGTACTTC
CASSDIGTAVPYEQYF
>TRBV24-1|TRBD2|TRBJ2-3|few
TGTGCCGCGGAGCGGGATGGCACAGATACGCAGTATTTT
CAAERDGTDTQYF
>TRBV9|NA|TRBJ1-1|NA
TGTGCCAGCAGCGTAGGTTTGGGAGGGGGTTGGGACACTGAAGCTTTCTTT
CASSVGLGGGWDTEAFF
>TRBV9|TRBD1|TRBJ2-1|NA
TGTGCCAGCAGCGTAAGGGGGACAGAGCTTTACAATGAGCAGTTCTTC
CASSVRGTELYNEQFF
>TRBV6-1|TRBD2|TRBJ2-1|NA
TGTGCCAGCAGTGAAATTGGCGGGAGCGATGAGCAGTTCTTC
CASSEIGGSDEQFF
>TRBV19|NA|TRBJ1-6|once
TGTGCCAGTAGTCAAGGAACAGGGTTTTCCAGGGCACCCCTCCACTTT
CASSQGTGFSRAPLHF
>TRBV20-1|TRBD1|TRBJ1-5|NA
TGCAGTGCTTCCGGGACAGGGCCCAATCAGCCCCAGCATTTT
CSASGTGPNQPQHF